This entry is about one T cell receptor beta chain. Clones were sequenced by immunoSEQ multiplex PCR, and TCRdb holds only the in-frame ones, with some missing. Of 250,000 to 300,000 clones in the sample, 65% to 90% were seen once. This entry comes from a study of cytomegalovirus exposure and HLA in healthy donors. The wider study: The 120 validation repertoires matched the roughly 700 first-cohort repertoires in platform, a later analysis reported.

CDR3 length equals 16 residues. V was clipped by 0 bases and J by 2 bases, with 13 bases between them. Germline assignment: CDR1 SGDLS and CDR2 YYNGEE. Material: PBMCs. The receptor's source is a woman between 18 and 30 years old in good health and CMV-seronegative. The gene calls are TRBV9 and TRBJ2-3; TRBD2 is a possible D gene (7 bases). The CDR3 DNA sequence: TGTGCCAGCAGCGTAGGGTCCGGGGGGCCCACAGATACGCAGTATTTT. This encodes CASSVGSGGPTDTQYF.